Presented here are 15 T cell receptor beta chains from one specimen sequenced in a study of T cell responses to AZD1222 COVID-19 vaccine (dated by TCRdb to the early 2020s). The library was made by the immunoSEQ multiplex PCR assay. TCRdb's version of the immuneACCESS table is confined to in-frame rearrangements and falls short of the full clone set. An unresolved V gene accounts for under half of the shortfall where checked; the remainder is of unknown origin. Within this sample are 100,000 or so clones, with roughly 90% of them counted one time only. About 15% of the sample goes to the ten largest clones. Read against the paper, the sample's time point label means: baseline before first vaccination. Source: peripheral blood, taken on day 0 of AZD1222 vaccination. The receptor set was obtained from an adult in good health.

V usage is TRBV10-2 and J usage is TRBJ1-2; D perhaps matches TRBD1 (5 bases). The CDR3 is 14 residues long. Looked up from germline, CDR1 is WSHSY and CDR2 is SAAADI. The V end was cut by 5 bases, the J end by 4 bases, with 14 bases between. The CDR3 DNA follows: TGCGCCAGCAGTAACGACATGGGGGTCTATGGCTACACCTTC. Residues: CASSNDMGVYGYTF.

The rearrangement joins TRBV5-1 to TRBJ1-1; D uncertain. From germline, CDR1 is SGHRS and CDR2 YFSETQ. V shed 0 bases and J shed 1 base, with 10 bases lying between them. This CDR3 spans 15 amino acids. The CDR3 sequence: CASSLGDGGNTEAFF. CDR3 bases: TGCGCCAGCAGCTTGGGAGATGGAGGGAACACTGAAGCTTTCTTT.

CDR3 loop: CSVKNQGTPYNEQFF. The CDR3 region has the DNA TGCAGCGTCAAAAACCAGGGGACCCCCTACAATGAGCAGTTCTTC. This sequence joins TRBV29-1 and TRBJ2-1, with a weak D call TRBD1 (6 bases). The V and J ends lost 6 bases and 2 bases respectively, with 17 bases between them. Germline V gene data show CDR1 as SQVTM and CDR2 as ANQGSEA. CDR3 size: 15 residues.

The chain couples TRBV7-2 to TRBJ2-3; a weak D match, TRBD1 (5 bases). CDR1 and CDR2 (germline): SGHTA, FQGNSA. V lost 1 base and J 0 bases, leaving 8 bases between the germline ends. This CDR3 contains 15 residues. CDR3 sequence (DNA): TGTGCCAGCAGCTTAGGGGGCCCCAGCACAGATACGCAGTATTTT. It encodes CASSLGGPSTDTQYF.

J is TRBJ2-1 and V is TRBV3-1 (or the pseudogene TRBV3-2); 7 bases map to TRBD2. Germline CDR1 LGHDT, CDR2 YNNKEL (reference sequence). The trim removed 3 bases at V and 6 bases at J, leaving 11 bases unmatched. The CDR3 has 16 amino acids. CDR3 coding DNA: TGTGCCAGCAGCCAGATGGGGGGGATCCCCTCCAATGAGCAGTTCTTC. Residues: CASSQMGGIPSNEQFF.

This clone was recorded a few times. The chain combines TRBV6-5 with TRBJ2-5, with D unresolved. Looked up from germline, CDR1 is MNHEY and CDR2 is SVGAGI. The CDR3 loop spans 11 amino acids. The V end lost 1 base, the J end lost 9 bases, and 6 bases lay between the germline ends. The DNA for the CDR3 is TGTGCCAGCAGTTACTTGTCGGCCCAGTACTTC. Its protein product is CASSYLSAQYF.

CDR3: CAAGHQNYGYTF. Written as DNA, the CDR3 is TGTGCCGCGGGACACCAAAACTATGGCTACACCTTC. The chain recombines TRBV6-5 with TRBJ1-2, with D perhaps TRBD1 (6 bases). The germline gives CDR1 MNHEY, CDR2 SVGAGI. The CDR3 contains 12 residues. Trimming stripped 11 bases from V and 2 bases from J, with 12 bases between.

This clone has a single count. In DNA form, the CDR3 reads TGTGCCAGCAGCTGGGACAGCACAGATACGCAGTATTTT. This codes for CASSWDSTDTQYF. The rearrangement joins TRBV7-9 to TRBJ2-3; the D gene could be TRBD1 or TRBD2 (5 bases each). V was trimmed by 4 bases and J by 0 bases, leaving 5 bases between them. In germline, CDR1 is SEHNR, CDR2 FQNEAQ (reference sequence). This CDR3 region has 13 residues. Filled out from reference TRBV7-9 and TRBJ2-3, the complete variable domain reads DTGVSQNPRHKITKRGQNVTFRCDPISEHNRLYWYRQTLGQGPEFLTYFQNEAQLEKSRLLSDRFSAERPKGSFSTLEIQRTEQGDSAMYLCASSWDSTDTQYFGPGTRLTVL.

The chain couples TRBV19 to TRBJ2-7; 7 bases match TRBD1. Germline CDR1 reads LNHDA; CDR2 reads SQIVND (reference sequence). The CDR3 sequence is 13 residues long. V lost 6 bases to trimming and J lost 4 bases; unmatched junction nucleotides: 6. The CDR3 DNA follows: TGTGCCAGTAGGGGTCAGGGGGATTACGAGCAGTACTTC. Amino acid sequence: CASRGQGDYEQYF.

The V and J genes are TRBV7-2 and TRBJ1-3; the D is unclear. Trimming stripped 1 base from V and 0 bases from J, with 7 bases between. CDR1 and CDR2 (germline): SGHTA, FQGNSA. This CDR3 has 15 amino acids. As DNA, the CDR3 is TGTGCCAGCAGCTTAGGACCAACCTCTGGAAACACCATATATTTT. It encodes CASSLGPTSGNTIYF.

The chain couples TRBV7-9 to TRBJ1-1; D unclear. V lost 5 bases and J lost 4, with 5 bases in between. Per the germline V gene, CDR1 is SEHNR and CDR2 is FQNEAQ (reference sequence). The CDR3 spans 11 residues. The CDR3 DNA reads TGTGCCAGCAGCGTTGTCACTGAAGCTTTCTTT. It is translated as CASSVVTEAFF. Using reference TRBV7-9 and TRBJ1-1 for the parts outside the CDR3, the full variable domain is DTGVSQNPRHKITKRGQNVTFRCDPISEHNRLYWYRQTLGQGPEFLTYFQNEAQLEKSRLLSDRFSAERPKGSFSTLEIQRTEQGDSAMYLCASSVVTEAFFGQGTRLTVV.

CDR3 coding DNA: TGTGCCAGCAGTGTGGGACAGGGGGCGCGTCAGCCCCAGCATTTT. The encoded protein is CASSVGQGARQPQHF. The chain couples TRBV27 to TRBJ1-5, with 12 bases aligning to TRBD1. The CDR3 is 15 residues long. Germline CDR1 MNHEY, CDR2 SMNVEV (reference sequence). V shed 5 bases and J 6 bases; nucleotides not matched to a gene: 5.

V gene TRBV30 combines with J gene TRBJ1-1; no reliable D call. CDR3 size: 14 residues. Germline V CDR1 and CDR2: GTSNPN, SVGIG (reference sequence). V was cut by 0 bases and J by 5 bases, with 13 bases left in between. CDR3 amino acids: CAWSVPRWRTEAFF. The CDR3 region has the DNA TGTGCCTGGAGTGTCCCGAGGTGGCGGACTGAAGCTTTCTTT.

CDR3 protein: CASSLGGAGGADTQYF. The CDR3 region has the DNA TGCGCCAGCAGCCTGGGGGGCGCGGGAGGGGCAGATACGCAGTATTTT. The genes are TRBV5-1 and TRBJ2-3, with 9 bases identical to TRBD2. This CDR3 comprises 16 residues. Germline loops: CDR1 SGHRS, CDR2 YFSETQ. Trimming cost V 4 bases and J 4 bases; bases outside gene matches: 10.

This chain uses TRBV6-5 with TRBJ2-7, with TRBD1 matching 8 bases. J was trimmed by 12 bases and V by 6 bases; bases with no gene match: 7. Germline V gives CDR1 MNHEY, CDR2 SVGAGI. This CDR3 region has 11 residues. The CDR3 region is CASSQGQGRYF. The CDR3 coding sequence is TGTGCCAGCAGCCAAGGACAGGGACGGTACTTC.